Sequencing of this TCR beta chain was carried out in a study of blood T cell repertoires in COVID-19. CDR3 length: 13 amino acids. Germline CDR1 and CDR2: MNHEY and SVGAGI. Trimming removed 2 bases from V and 8 bases from J, with 12 bases in between. Data came from immunoSEQ multiplex PCR; TCRdb stores just in-frame clones and leaves some out. The profile covers about 150,000 clones, with about 90% appearing a single time and around 0.55% taken by the ten largest. The V gene is TRBV6-5, the J gene TRBJ2-5; TRBD2 is a possible D gene (5 bases). Sequenced: peripheral blood. The clonotype originates from a man aged 50 to 59 with acute or convalescent COVID-19. The CDR3 nucleotides are TGTGCCAGCAGTTACCACGCTTCGGGAACCCAGTACTTC. Its protein product is CASSYHASGTQYF.